Shown below are 26 T cell receptor beta chains from a single sample sequenced in a study of blood T cell repertoires in COVID-19. The method was immunoSEQ multiplex PCR; TCRdb's version includes in-frame clones alone and lacks a portion of them. The data show about 430,000 clones, about 88% seen once. Sequences were obtained from PBMCs or T cells enriched from blood (not recorded which). All receptors come from a woman aged 18 to 35 who had been exposed to COVID-19.

V is TRBV5-1 and J is TRBJ2-3, with TRBD2 matching 9 bases. The CDR3 is 15 residues long. Germline V gives CDR1 SGHRS, CDR2 YFSETQ. V shed 5 bases and J 4 bases; nucleotides not matched to a gene: 8. The CDR3 spells CASRIFSGRADTQYF. Here the CDR3 DNA reads TGCGCCAGCAGAATATTTAGCGGGAGAGCAGATACGCAGTATTTT.

V and J are TRBV29-1 and TRBJ2-1, with unresolved D. CDR1 and CDR2 from the germline V gene are SQVTM and ANQGSEA. The CDR3 totals 14 residues. Deletions cut 4 bases from V and 0 bases from J, with 10 bases between. Written as DNA, the CDR3 is TGCAGCGTTGGCCTGCGGAGCTCCTACAATGAGCAGTTCTTC. Translating it yields CSVGLRSSYNEQFF.

V is TRBV5-4 and J is TRBJ2-3; 9 bases fit TRBD1. The CDR3 has 15 amino acids. Germline-derived CDR1 and CDR2 are SGHNT and YYREEE (reference sequence). The ends lost 4 bases at V and 6 bases at J; junction bases unmatched: 9. The CDR3: CASSEPDRGFDTQYF. CDR3 sequence (DNA): TGTGCCAGCAGCGAGCCGGACAGGGGATTTGATACGCAGTATTTT.

The V gene is TRBV19, the J gene TRBJ2-7, with 12 bases fitting TRBD1. Germline V lookup: CDR1 LNHDA, CDR2 SQIVND (reference sequence). J lost 7 bases, V lost 9 bases, and 13 bases had no gene match. The CDR3 sequence is 15 residues long. The chain's CDR3 is CASRPPGQGAREQYF. DNA of the CDR3: TGTGCCAGCCGACCCCCGGGACAGGGGGCGAGAGAGCAGTACTTC.

The rearrangement links TRBV6-5 to TRBJ2-1; a weak D match, TRBD1 (5 bases). The V end was cut by 2 bases, the J end by 0 bases, with 8 bases between. This CDR3 region has 15 residues. CDR1 is MNHEY, CDR2 SVGAGI, per germline. The CDR3: CASSYRTSSYNEQFF. The CDR3 nucleotides are TGTGCCAGCAGTTACCGGACAAGCTCCTACAATGAGCAGTTCTTC.

The chain uses TRBV4-3 and TRBJ1-6; D unresolved. CDR1 is LGHNA and CDR2 is YSLEER in the germline V gene. This CDR3 region has 15 residues. V was pared by 0 bases and J by 7 bases, with 10 bases between. The CDR3 DNA sequence: TGCGCCAGCAGCCAAGATCTAGGCACAAATTCACCCCTCCACTTT. Protein product: CASSQDLGTNSPLHF.

The chain joins TRBV28 to TRBJ2-7, with 10 bases fitting TRBD2. V lost 5 bases and J lost 2; bases outside the gene matches: 12. Per germline, CDR1 MDHEN and CDR2 SYDVKM. This CDR3 is built from 17 residues. For the CDR3, the DNA is TGTGCCAGCAGTGCATACCTTAGCGGGGGGCCCCCCTACGAGCAGTACTTC. Encoded protein: CASSAYLSGGPPYEQYF. Drawing the rest from reference TRBV28 and TRBJ2-7, the complete variable domain is DVKVTQSSRYLVKRTGEKVFLECVQDMDHENMFWYRQDPGLGLRLIYFSYDVKMKEKGDIPEGYSVSREKKERFSLILESASTNQTSMYLCASSAYLSGGPPYEQYFGPGTRLTVT.

V and J are TRBV19 and TRBJ1-5; TRBD1 aligns across 9 bases. The ends lost 6 bases at V and 8 bases at J; junction bases unmatched: 11. CDR1 and CDR2 from the germline V gene are LNHDA and SQIVND (reference sequence). This CDR3 is 15 amino acids long. Here the CDR3 reads CASSNRGRGYEPQHF. Here the CDR3 DNA reads TGTGCCAGTAGCAACAGGGGGCGTGGGTATGAGCCCCAGCATTTT.

The J gene is TRBJ1-4, the V gene TRBV11-2, with 9 bases matching TRBD1. CDR1 and CDR2 (germline): SGHAT, FQNNGV. V gave up 3 bases and J gave up 8 bases; unmatched junction bases: 4. The CDR3 spans 14 residues. CDR3 bases: TGTGCCAGCAGCTTCGCCGGGACAGGGGAAAAACTGTTTTTT. Protein: CASSFAGTGEKLFF.

J is TRBJ1-1 and V is TRBV27; 8 nucleotides line up with TRBD1. The trim removed 3 bases at V and 5 bases at J, leaving 8 bases unmatched. This CDR3 is built from 15 residues. The germline V gene encodes CDR1 MNHEY and CDR2 SMNVEV (reference sequence). CDR3 sequence (DNA): TGTGCCAGCAGTTTTGTCACACAGGGGGGAACTGAAGCTTTCTTT. Translated, it gives CASSFVTQGGTEAFF.

The chain employs TRBV9 and TRBJ2-1, with D perhaps TRBD2 (5 bases). The V and J ends lost 0 bases and 1 base respectively, with 8 bases between them. Germline CDR1 is SGDLS and CDR2 is YYNGEE. This CDR3 comprises 15 residues. CDR3 in amino acids: CASSVVGLSYNEQFF. The CDR3 DNA reads as TGTGCCAGCAGCGTAGTTGGACTTTCCTACAATGAGCAGTTCTTC.

J is TRBJ2-7 and V is TRBV7-9; no reliable D call. V lost 3 bases, J lost 1 base, and 10 bases lay in between. Germline V gene sequence: CDR1 SEHNR, CDR2 FQNEAQ (reference sequence). This CDR3 has 14 residues. CDR3 in DNA: TGTGCCAGCAGCTTTGAGGCGGTTTCCTACGAGCAGTACTTC. Encoded protein: CASSFEAVSYEQYF.

The rearrangement uses TRBV7-8 and TRBJ1-1, with D possibly being TRBD1 (6 bases). Trimming took 1 base from V and 4 from J, leaving 13 bases between them. Per the germline V gene, CDR1 is SGHVS and CDR2 is FQNEAQ. The CDR3 spans 15 residues. CDR3 sequence reads: CASSLVSRGVTEAFF. In DNA, the CDR3 is TGTGCCAGCAGCTTAGTCTCCAGGGGAGTCACTGAAGCTTTCTTT.

This clone was observed a single time. The J gene is TRBJ2-7, the V gene TRBV19; 7 nucleotides align to TRBD1. Germline V CDR1 and CDR2: LNHDA, SQIVND (reference sequence). Trimming took 4 bases from V and 5 from J; bases not matched to a gene: 11. The CDR3 sequence is 15 residues long. CDR3 in amino acids: CASSTRTTGRNEQYF. The CDR3 coding sequence is TGTGCCAGTAGTACCCGTACGACAGGGCGGAACGAGCAGTACTTC.

This chain connects TRBV13 to TRBJ1-1; 9 positions agree with TRBD1. CDR3 length equals 18 residues. Germline loops: CDR1 PRHDT, CDR2 FYEKMQ (reference sequence). The J segment lost 6 bases and the V segment lost 4 bases, leaving 18 bases of the junction unmatched. CDR3 in amino acids: CASSSPGETGGSYAEAFF. CDR3 sequence (DNA): TGTGCCAGCAGCTCTCCCGGGGAGACAGGGGGGTCATACGCTGAAGCTTTCTTT.

This clone was counted between two and nine times. V and J are TRBV6-5 and TRBJ2-7; 13 bases fit TRBD2. Germline values: CDR1 MNHEY, CDR2 SVGAGI. The CDR3 contains 15 residues. The V and J ends lost 4 bases and 4 bases, in that order; junction bases with no gene match: 4. CDR3 protein: CASSLTSGGQYEQYF. The CDR3 DNA reads as TGTGCCAGCAGTTTGACTAGCGGGGGGCAGTACGAGCAGTACTTC.

The V gene is TRBV5-4, the J gene TRBJ2-5, with 9 bases aligning to TRBD2. Germline V gene sequence: CDR1 SGHNT, CDR2 YYREEE (reference sequence). V shed 6 bases, J shed 2 bases, and the junction held 11 bases outside the gene matches. The CDR3 totals 16 residues. Here the CDR3 DNA reads TGTGCCAGCACCTTAATCGGGGCGGGAGGGCAAGAGACCCAGTACTTC. Translation: CASTLIGAGGQETQYF.

The chain joins TRBV9 to TRBJ2-1; 7 nucleotides line up with TRBD1. V trimming: 3 bases; J trimming: 4 bases; junction bases outside the gene matches: 13. The CDR3 covers 17 residues. Germline loops: CDR1 SGDLS, CDR2 YYNGEE. The CDR3 DNA reads TGTGCCAGCAGCGCACTCGGACTCGGGACAGCATACAATGAGCAGTTCTTC. It specifies CASSALGLGTAYNEQFF.

The chain recombines TRBV9 with TRBJ2-5, with D tentatively TRBD2 (5 bases). This CDR3 spans 14 amino acids. The ends were cut back, 4 bases at V and 2 bases at J, with 12 bases in the middle. Germline CDR1 and CDR2: SGDLS and YYNGEE. For the CDR3, the DNA is TGTGCCAGCAGCCCACGGGGTGATCAAGAGACCCAGTACTTC. This encodes CASSPRGDQETQYF.

The V call is TRBV5-1, the J call TRBJ1-1, with 8 bases matching TRBD1. This CDR3 is 13 amino acids long. The V gene's germline CDR1 is SGHRS and CDR2 YFSETQ. The J segment lost 2 bases and the V segment lost 6 bases, leaving 3 bases of the junction unmatched. The CDR3 sequence is CASTDRENTEAFF. DNA for the CDR3: TGCGCCAGCACGGACAGGGAAAACACTGAAGCTTTCTTT. The full variable domain, completed using reference TRBV5-1 and TRBJ1-1, is KAGVTQTPRYLIKTRGQQVTLSCSPISGHRSVSWYQQTPGQGLQFLFEYFSETQRNKGNFPGRFSGRQFSNSRSEMNVSTLELGDSALYLCASTDRENTEAFFGQGTRLTVV.

The chain has TRBV18 and TRBJ2-5; D is unclear. Germline CDR1 reads KGHSH; CDR2 reads LQKENI. The CDR3 extends over 15 amino acids. Deletions cut 2 bases from V and 2 bases from J, with 12 bases between. The CDR3 nucleotides read TGTGCCAGCTCACCAATAGCTAACTTTCAAGAGACCCAGTACTTC. Its protein is CASSPIANFQETQYF.

This clone was counted only a few times. The chain combines TRBV11-3 with TRBJ2-1; D possibly corresponds to TRBD1 (6 bases). Germline-derived CDR1 and CDR2 are SGHNT and YENEEA. CDR3 size: 17 residues. Trimming removed 1 base at V and 0 bases at J, with 13 bases between. CDR3 bases: TGTGCCAGCAGCTTAGCCGGACAGTTGAGCTCCTACAATGAGCAGTTCTTC. It yields the protein CASSLAGQLSSYNEQFF.

This chain connects TRBV7-9 to TRBJ2-2, with D unclear. Germline lookup yields CDR1 SEHNR and CDR2 FQNEAQ (reference sequence). V lost 1 base and J 5 bases, leaving 5 bases between the germline ends. There are 13 residues in the CDR3. CDR3 coding DNA: TGTGCCAGCAGCTTAGACCAGACCGGGGAGCTGTTTTTT. It yields the protein CASSLDQTGELFF.

A word on this clone: Other DNA sequences in the same sample also yield this CDR3. V and J are TRBV7-3 and TRBJ1-1; D remains unclear. The CDR3 runs 14 residues. Germline CDR1 is SGHTA and CDR2 is FQGTGA. V gave up 0 bases and J gave up 2 bases, with 7 bases separating them. The CDR3 spells CASSLTGGNTEAFF. CDR3 DNA sequence: TGTGCCAGCAGCTTAACAGGCGGTAACACTGAAGCTTTCTTT.

This clone turned up a few times. This rearrangement joins TRBV27 to TRBJ1-6; 7 nucleotides align to TRBD1. The CDR3 extends over 14 amino acids. Looked up from germline, CDR1 is MNHEY and CDR2 is SMNVEV (reference sequence). After removal of 3 bases from V and 10 bases from J, the junction contained 6 bases not matched to a gene. In DNA, the CDR3 is TGTGCCAGCAGTTTGACAGGGAGCGGGTCACCCCTCCACTTT. Its protein is CASSLTGSGSPLHF.

This chain uses TRBV7-9 with TRBJ2-7; D is perhaps TRBD1 (6 bases). Per germline, CDR1 SEHNR and CDR2 FQNEAQ (reference sequence). The CDR3 sequence is 16 residues long. Trimming took off 5 bases at V and 3 bases at J, with 20 bases between the two ends. The CDR3 DNA follows: TGTGCCAGCAGCGCGATTAGAAGAGCAGGGGACTACGAGCAGTACTTC. Protein: CASSAIRRAGDYEQYF.